This T cell receptor beta chain was captured in a study of T cell responses to AZD1222 COVID-19 vaccine. Study-wide background: Whether given at about 4 or about 12 weeks, second doses were pooled.

This CDR3 contains 15 residues. The V end was cut by 2 bases, the J end by 2 bases, with 11 bases between. Germline assignment: CDR1 SNHLY and CDR2 FYNNEI. Method: immunoSEQ multiplex PCR; TCRdb's copy keeps in-frame clones and lacks some. Of more than 95,000 clones listed, roughly 91% are singletons. The chain is built from TRBV2 and TRBJ2-3, with a weak D call TRBD2 (6 bases). This TCR was sampled from an adult in good health. The source was peripheral blood, collected on day 0 of AZD1222 vaccination. The CDR3 is CASSERRGITDTQYF. In nucleotides, the CDR3 is TGTGCCAGCAGTGAACGTCGGGGGATCACAGATACGCAGTATTTT.